Sequencing of this T cell receptor beta chain was carried out in a study of cytomegalovirus exposure and HLA in healthy donors. Study-level points and caveats: Among TCR beta chains, those listed as cytomegalovirus-associated numbered around 160. Many donors carried some public TCRs, although rarity characterized most TCR sequences.

Profiled with immunoSEQ multiplex PCR; TCRdb holds only in-frame clones, not every one. Seen here are about 60,000 clones, under 95% observed once, and the top ten hold 0.8% to 1.2%. On this clone itself: Its antigen is as yet unknown.

The CDR3 length is 13 residues. V was clipped by 3 bases and J by 3 bases, with 8 bases between them. The V gene's germline CDR1 is SGHAT and CDR2 FQNNGV. The chain carries TRBV11-2 and TRBJ1-1, with D uncertain. The source is a man aged 18 to 29 in good health and CMV-seronegative. Sequenced input: PBMCs. CDR3 DNA sequence: TGTGCCAGCAGCTTTTTCTGCGACACTGAAGCTTTCTTT. It codes for CASSFFCDTEAFF.